This TCR beta chain was identified in a study of CD8 T cells in Susac syndrome. Trimming left V 7 bases short and J 5 bases short, with 12 bases between. The CDR3 spans 12 residues. Roughly 0.45 to 1 ug RNA was reverse transcribed with random hexamers. TCRdb ran MiXCR on the immunoSEQ multiplex PCR reads and lists one entry per CDR3 protein. The sample has about 430,000 distinct CDR3 sequences; approximately 85% are singletons. The clonotype comes from a human donor with multiple sclerosis. The chain has TRBV12-3 or TRBV12-4 and TRBJ2-7; D gene ambiguous. Material: CD8+ T cells from PBMCs. The CDR3 coding sequence is TGTGCCAGCACCGCCGCCTTGCACGAGCAGTACTTC. Protein: CASTAALHEQYF.